The following is a T cell receptor beta chain sequence with its context. The sample is drawn from a study of CD4 and CD8 cells across lung adenocarcinoma regions. The germline gives CDR1 MNHEY, CDR2 SMNVEV (reference sequence). Trimming at V came to 5 bases and at J to 3 bases, leaving 14 bases not matched to a gene. The CDR3 is made up of 18 amino acids. The patients had localized lung adenocarcinoma, a non-small cell subtype. TCRdb reanalysed the PCR reads using MiXCR and keeps one entry per CDR3 protein. The sample holds under 30,000 distinct CDR3 sequences, about 50% seen once. V is TRBV27 and J is TRBJ2-1; the match to TRBD2 covers 9 bases. Specimen: CD8+ T cells from the center of a lung tumor. This clonotype was obtained from a male donor with lung adenocarcinoma. The CD4 and CD8 labels of this study may be unreliable. CDR3 in DNA: TGTGCCAGCAGTACGGGACTAGCCAGATCAGGACGCTACAATGAGCAGTTCTTC. Translating it yields CASSTGLARSGRYNEQFF.